The rows below give T cell receptor delta chains drawn from one sample of a study of DNA immune sequencing with unique molecular identifiers. TCRdb redid the clone calls on the multiplex PCR reads with CATT. The sample has approximately 260 delta-chain clones, more than 13% seen once. Sequencing was done on a sample of buffy coat blood. These receptors all stem from a human donor in good health. Both conserved end residues are trimmed from each CDR3.

v_call cdr3_aa
TRDV2 ACDPIGDPQNTDKLI
TRDV2 ACSRLGDKGGYTDKLI
TRDV2 ACDAILGDTELI
TRDV2 ACDPVLGTLPYTDKLI
TRDV2 ACDAILARADKLI
TRDV2 ACDILGDKPSSSWDTRQMF
TRDV2 ACDPVGGTNRYTDKLI
TRDV2 ACDTLQVLGDPGTDKLI
TRDV2 ACDSSWGINTDKLI
TRDV2 ACDIEKLGDTHSDKLI
TRDV3 AFDAFLRSPLGDAPYTDKLI
TRDV2 ACDNEDADKLI
TRDV2 ACDSIGGYGLYTDKLI
TRDV2 ACDTLLPNPYTDKLI
TRDV2 ACDTLFTAGGYQGDKLI
TRDV2 ACDPLIRGTSDKLI
TRDV2 ACDTVGVMYTDKLI
TRDV2 ACDGLGGRGEGTDKLI